The clone carrying this T cell receptor beta chain was observed many times. Its target is unknown. The data originate from a study of regulatory T cells in long-lasting Graves disease. Study context: New Graves' disease cases had less than 3 months of antithyroid drugs.

Notes on the study in general: Relative to new patients (roughly 950), persistent patients exhibited greater sharing of public clonotypes (over 2,500). Peripheral blood was the sole material, not thyroid tissue.

Noted time point: newly diagnosed GD, antithyroid drugs for less than 3 months. PBMC RNA was the source of the TCR library. Sequencing libraries for TCR beta were prepared with iRepertoire HTBI primers and Arm-PCR of CDR3 regions. TCRdb reanalysed the multiplex PCR reads using MiXCR and keeps one entry per CDR3 protein. In the table there are approximately 350,000 distinct CDR3 sequences, approximately 15% of which are singletons. These same data were also listed under a study on T cells in Graves' hyperthyroidism and ophthalmopathy.

The material was peripheral blood mononuclear cells (PBMCs), obtained at new diagnosis, from a patient treated with antithyroid drugs. This TCR was sampled from a man between 35 and 55 years old with Graves disease.

The CDR3 spells CASRDQTIRGETQYF. The CDR3 DNA follows: TGTGCCAGCAGAGATCAGACCATCAGGGGCGAGACCCAGTACTTC. This chain connects TRBV9 to TRBJ2-5; maybe TRBD1 (6 bases). The CDR3 has 15 residues. Trimming took 5 bases from V and 5 from J, leaving 19 bases between them. CDR1 SGDLS and CDR2 YYNGEE come from the germline V gene.